These 23 T cell receptor beta chains share one sample of origin, sequenced in a study of cytomegalovirus exposure and HLA in healthy donors. Some clones are missing from TCRdb's copy, which holds only in-frame ones; the method was immunoSEQ multiplex PCR. The data contain over 85,000 clones, 88% of them singletons. Source material: PBMCs. The receptors derive from a woman aged 30 to 39 in good health and CMV-seropositive.

This clone came up a few times. Written as DNA, the CDR3 is TGTGCCAGCAGTTCTACCTACAATGAGCAGTTCTTC. The encoded protein is CASSSTYNEQFF. The rearrangement links TRBV27 to TRBJ2-1, with D unresolved. The CDR3 has 12 amino acids. The germline V gene has CDR1 MNHEY and CDR2 SMNVEV (reference sequence). The germline V and J ends were trimmed by 4 bases and 2 bases, with 3 bases remaining between them.

The chain couples TRBV5-1 to TRBJ1-4; D is uncertain. V lost 5 bases and J lost 0, with 11 bases in between. There are 15 residues in the CDR3. The germline gives CDR1 SGHRS, CDR2 YFSETQ. For the CDR3, the DNA is TGCGCCAGCAGGCTGGCGGCAGCAACTAATGAAAAACTGTTTTTT. Residues: CASRLAAATNEKLFF.

The chain carries TRBV6-5 and TRBJ1-1; perhaps TRBD1 as D (5 bases). CDR1 is MNHEY, CDR2 SVGAGI, per germline. Trimming shortened V by 2 bases and J by 5 bases, and 18 bases separated the two germline ends. The CDR3 totals 16 residues. The DNA of the CDR3 is TGTGCCAGCAGTTACACTGAGCAGGGAATAGGAACTGAAGCTTTCTTT. Protein: CASSYTEQGIGTEAFF.

J is TRBJ2-7 and V is TRBV27, with 11 bases that match TRBD2. This CDR3 region has 14 residues. CDR1 and CDR2 (germline): MNHEY, SMNVEV (reference sequence). V was pared by 4 bases and J by 5 bases, with 4 bases of the junction left unmatched. The chain's CDR3 is CASSSSGRIDEQYF. In DNA form, the CDR3 reads TGTGCCAGCAGTTCTAGCGGGAGGATCGACGAGCAGTACTTC.

In this sample, this clone turned up a few times. The chain uses TRBV2 and TRBJ2-7, with a tentative D call TRBD1 (6 bases). The V and J ends lost 7 bases and 3 bases respectively, with 10 bases between them. The germline V gene has CDR1 SNHLY and CDR2 FYNNEI. This CDR3 contains 12 residues. The DNA of the CDR3 is TGTGCCAGCATGGGCAGGGGCTACGAGCAGTACTTC. Amino acid sequence: CASMGRGYEQYF.

The rearrangement links TRBV5-1 to TRBJ2-6; TRBD1 is a possible D gene (5 bases). Looked up from germline, CDR1 is SGHRS and CDR2 is YFSETQ. The CDR3 is made up of 15 amino acids. V dropped 1 base and J dropped 2 bases, with 7 bases sitting between them. CDR3 sequence reads: CASSLSGTGANVLTF. The CDR3 DNA sequence: TGCGCCAGCAGCTTGTCAGGGACTGGGGCCAACGTCCTGACTTTC.

The chain links TRBV9 to TRBJ1-3; unclear D gene. This CDR3 spans 15 amino acids. V was trimmed by 0 bases and J by 0 bases, leaving 7 bases between them. Germline V gene lookup returns CDR1 SGDLS and CDR2 YYNGEE. The CDR3 loop reads CASSVGALSGNTIYF. DNA of the CDR3: TGTGCCAGCAGCGTAGGTGCACTCTCTGGAAACACCATATATTTT.

This clone was seen only once. For the CDR3, the DNA is TGTGCCAGTCATCAGGGGGCCCCGGGAGAGCAGTACTTC. Translating gives CASHQGAPGEQYF. The V call is TRBV6-6, the J call TRBJ2-7; 8 bases are shared with TRBD1. Germline CDR1 is MNHNY and CDR2 is SVGAGI (reference sequence). The V segment lost 9 bases and the J segment 7 bases; nucleotides outside the gene matches: 11. The length of the CDR3 is 13 residues.

V usage is TRBV10-3 and J usage is TRBJ2-3, with 7 bases fitting TRBD1. Germline CDR1 ENHRY, CDR2 SYGVKD. The V and J ends lost 4 bases and 0 bases, in that order; junction bases with no gene match: 13. The CDR3 sequence is 18 residues long. The DNA for the CDR3 is TGTGCCATCAGTGGGGCTGGGACAGCCCAACTCAGCACAGATACGCAGTATTTT. The encoded protein is CAISGAGTAQLSTDTQYF.

The V call is TRBV18, the J call TRBJ2-5, with D perhaps matching TRBD2 (6 bases). CDR1 and CDR2 from the germline V gene are KGHSH and LQKENI. V dropped 2 bases and J dropped 4 bases, with 11 bases sitting between them. The CDR3 contains 14 residues. CDR3 sequence (DNA): TGTGCCAGCTCACCATCGGAGGGCGGAGAGACCCAGTACTTC. Protein sequence: CASSPSEGGETQYF.

The chain joins TRBV19 to TRBJ1-1, with 10 bases matching TRBD1. V shed 4 bases, J shed 1 base, and the junction held 9 bases outside the gene matches. The CDR3 totals 17 residues. CDR1 is LNHDA and CDR2 is SQIVND in the germline V gene (reference sequence). The CDR3: CASSSLGDRGPNTEAFF. CDR3 DNA sequence: TGTGCCAGTAGTAGCCTAGGGGACAGGGGACCGAACACTGAAGCTTTCTTT.

The chain couples TRBV5-6 to TRBJ2-3, with TRBD2 matching 8 bases. The CDR3 loop spans 13 amino acids. The V gene's germline CDR1 is SGHDT and CDR2 YYEEEE. V lost 2 bases and J lost 10; bases outside the gene matches: 6. This CDR3 is CASSFPTGGPQYF. In DNA form, the CDR3 reads TGTGCCAGCAGCTTCCCCACGGGGGGGCCGCAGTATTTT.

This chain links TRBV28 with TRBJ2-3; D is undetermined. With 8 bases removed from V and 2 bases from J, the gap between germline ends came to 17 bases. CDR1 is MDHEN and CDR2 is SYDVKM in the germline V gene. The CDR3 contains 15 residues. DNA for the CDR3: TGTGCCAGCTTCCCCCTTGGAGTTTTCACAGATACGCAGTATTTT. Its protein product is CASFPLGVFTDTQYF.

V gene TRBV7-8 combines with J gene TRBJ1-1; D unclear. CDR1 is SGHVS and CDR2 is FQNEAQ in the germline V gene. The CDR3 spans 13 residues. Trimming left V 5 bases short and J 4 bases short, with 11 bases between. The CDR3, as DNA: TGTGCCAGCAGCGTCGACATTTCCACTGAAGCTTTCTTT. Translated: CASSVDISTEAFF.

The rearrangement joins TRBV7-9 to TRBJ2-2; 11 nucleotides align to TRBD2. The V segment lost 5 bases and the J segment 1 base; nucleotides outside the gene matches: 9. This CDR3 is built from 18 residues. Looked up from germline, CDR1 is SEHNR and CDR2 is FQNEAQ (reference sequence). The chain's CDR3 is CASSAGNLAGGNTGELFF. As DNA, the CDR3 is TGTGCCAGCAGCGCCGGGAATCTAGCGGGGGGGAACACCGGGGAGCTGTTTTTT.

The chain carries TRBV6-1 and TRBJ2-3; no clear D. The germline V gene encodes CDR1 MNHNS and CDR2 SASEGT. Trimming left V 6 bases short and J 3 bases short, with 4 bases between. The CDR3 is 11 residues long. The DNA of the CDR3 is TGTGCCAGCAGGCGTACAGATACGCAGTATTTT. As protein: CASRRTDTQYF.

The chain recombines TRBV2 with TRBJ2-7; D possibly corresponds to TRBD1 (5 bases). This CDR3 has 11 amino acids. From germline, CDR1 is SNHLY and CDR2 FYNNEI. The V and J ends lost 6 bases and 4 bases respectively, with 7 bases between them. Here the CDR3 DNA reads TGTGCCAGCAGACAGGTGTACGAGCAGTACTTC. Translation gives CASRQVYEQYF.

J is TRBJ2-3 and V is TRBV4-2, with D tentatively TRBD2 (5 bases). The CDR3 extends over 14 amino acids. The V and J ends lost 2 bases and 3 bases respectively, with 9 bases between them. Germline CDR1 LGHNA, CDR2 YNFKEQ. The CDR3 sequence: CASSQTGRTDTQYF. The CDR3, as DNA: TGTGCCAGCAGCCAAACTGGGAGAACAGATACGCAGTATTTT.

In DNA form, the CDR3 reads TGTGCCAGCAGCTTGATGGCGGGAGGGCTTACCGGGGAGCTGTTTTTT. Protein product: CASSLMAGGLTGELFF. The chain is built from TRBV5-6 and TRBJ2-2; 9 bases match TRBD2. The V gene's germline CDR1 is SGHDT and CDR2 YYEEEE. There are 16 residues in the CDR3. V trimming: 1 base; J trimming: 5 bases; junction bases outside the gene matches: 6.

The V and J genes are TRBV7-3 and TRBJ2-7, with a possible D match to TRBD2 (6 bases). Trimming took 3 bases from V and 7 from J, leaving 25 bases between them. This CDR3 comprises 17 residues. Germline V gene data show CDR1 as SGHTA and CDR2 as FQGTGA. In DNA form, the CDR3 reads TGTGCCAGCAGCTTCAGAAAATCCAACTGGACGGGGAGGGAGCAGTACTTC. Translated, it gives CASSFRKSNWTGREQYF.

The CDR3 spells CSAGTDVEKLFF. CDR3 bases: TGCAGCGCCGGGACTGATGTTGAAAAACTGTTTTTT. The genes are TRBV29-1 and TRBJ1-4; possible D gene TRBD1, 5 bases. Germline CDR1 reads SQVTM; CDR2 reads ANQGSEA. Trimming shortened V by 7 bases and J by 7 bases, and 13 bases separated the two germline ends. CDR3 length: 12 amino acids.

The V gene is TRBV27, the J gene TRBJ1-1, with a tentative D call TRBD1 (6 bases). The CDR3 length is 15 residues. Trimming pared 2 bases from V and 3 bases from J, leaving 13 bases between. Germline values: CDR1 MNHEY, CDR2 SMNVEV (reference sequence). The DNA for the CDR3 is TGTGCCAGCAGTTTAGCTGGGGGCCGGGACACTGAAGCTTTCTTT. This gives the protein CASSLAGGRDTEAFF.

The V call is TRBV15, the J call TRBJ2-5; 8 bases match TRBD2. CDR1 and CDR2 from the germline V gene are LNHNV and YYDKDF (reference sequence). V trimming: 2 bases; J trimming: 3 bases; junction bases outside the gene matches: 5. CDR3 length equals 15 residues. The CDR3 sequence: CATSRIGGEEETQYF. The CDR3 nucleotides read TGTGCCACCAGCAGAATCGGGGGGGAGGAAGAGACCCAGTACTTC.